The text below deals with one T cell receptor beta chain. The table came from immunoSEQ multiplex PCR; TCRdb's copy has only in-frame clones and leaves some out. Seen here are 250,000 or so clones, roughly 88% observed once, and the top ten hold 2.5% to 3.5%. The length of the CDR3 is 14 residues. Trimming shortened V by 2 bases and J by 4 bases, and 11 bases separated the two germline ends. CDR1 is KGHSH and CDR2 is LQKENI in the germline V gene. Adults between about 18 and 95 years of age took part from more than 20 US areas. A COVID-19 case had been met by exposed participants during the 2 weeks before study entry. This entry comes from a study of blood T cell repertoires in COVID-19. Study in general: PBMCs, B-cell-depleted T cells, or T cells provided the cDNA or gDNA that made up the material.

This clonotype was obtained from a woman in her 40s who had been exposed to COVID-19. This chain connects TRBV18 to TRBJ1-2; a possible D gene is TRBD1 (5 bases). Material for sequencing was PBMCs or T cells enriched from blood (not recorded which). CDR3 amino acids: CASSPAAGTYGYTF. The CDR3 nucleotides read TGTGCCAGCTCACCAGCTGCGGGGACCTATGGCTACACCTTC.